Detailed here is one TCR beta chain. Its specific antigen is unknown. No much larger clonotype is one base removed from it; base qualities were not supplied. The sample comes from a study of T cell responses to AZD1222 COVID-19 vaccine listed by TCRdb under 2021. Regarding the complete study: AZD1222 recipients with second doses at about 4 weeks or about 12 weeks were pooled, because spike-specific TCR depth and breadth did not differ between schedules. Trial participants were enrolled into age subgroups of 18-55, 56-69 and 70-plus years, which contained approximately 150, 30 and 60 TCR-sequenced participants, respectively. A total of around 240 trial participants underwent TCR sequencing, of whom around 200 received two doses of AZD1222 and some 26 received two doses of the MenACWY control vaccine. Broader findings and caveats from the paper: No day 14 peak-response samples were available, so repertoires were characterized only after the peak T cell response. Participants were mostly white British, with more females than males. The authors suggested clonal diversity may have been underestimated. In the small 56-69-year group, the increase in depth fell short of significance, most likely because of low power. Nearly half of unique spike-specific TCRs reportedly recognized epitopes outside regions mutated in the B.1.351 and B.1.1.7 variants. The whole spike protein was spanned by vaccine-associated CD4 TCRs, and dominant responses were seen in regions 160-218 and 743-854. After two AZD1222 doses, spike-specific TCR breadth and depth were significantly higher than at day 0 and than in MenACWY recipients. Conclusions about previously exposed vaccinees were limited because only six AZD1222 recipients were SARS-CoV-2 seropositive at baseline.

The time point label of this sample denotes: baseline before first vaccination. The vaccinee samples were drawn from two UK trials, COV001 and COV002, one of which was a single-blind randomized controlled phase 2/3 trial testing AZD1222 (ChAdOx1 nCoV-19) in healthy adults. Trial participant PBMC samples were collected at day 0 and day 28 after the second dose for TCRbeta chain sequencing. The CDR3 regions of human TCRbeta chains were subjected to immunosequencing. Turning to the authors' computational methods: TCRs in the repertoires were matched against a reference library of SARS-CoV-2-specific TCRs that had been generated with the MIRA antigen-specificity platform. Breadth was defined as the fraction of unique TCRs that were SARS-CoV-2-associated, and depth was defined as the fraction of total T cells that were SARS-CoV-2-associated. Using the MIRA data, each spike-specific TCR was assigned both to the spike region to which the TCR was reactive and to a CD4 or CD8 class. Log10-transformed breadth and depth values were compared by one-way ANOVA with Sidak's multiple comparisons tests. TCRdb re-hosts the immuneACCESS table, in-frame sequences only. Its copies lack some clones; in the studies checked, an unresolved V gene accounts for under half of them, and the cause for the rest is not known. V, J and clone size derive from that table, while D and trimming were established from the DNA sequence. This sample lists approximately 100,000 clones; roughly 89% were detected once. Around 10% of the sample rests with the top ten.

From its cysteine to its phenylalanine, the CDR3 spans 15 amino acids. Only the CDR3 DNA is retained, 45 bases long and in frame from the first base. At the junction V is shortened by 0 bases and J by 3 bases, with 9 bases in between. Based on the germline V gene, the CDR1 and CDR2 sequences are ENHRY and SYGVKD. This TCR was sampled from an adult in good health. Material: peripheral blood, obtained on day 0 of AZD1222 vaccination. The chain uses TRBV10-3 and TRBJ2-1; no confident D gene assignment can be made. The DNA is TGTGCCATCAGTGAGTCTATAGCTAACTACAATGAGCAGTTCTTC. Its amino acids are CAISESIANYNEQFF.